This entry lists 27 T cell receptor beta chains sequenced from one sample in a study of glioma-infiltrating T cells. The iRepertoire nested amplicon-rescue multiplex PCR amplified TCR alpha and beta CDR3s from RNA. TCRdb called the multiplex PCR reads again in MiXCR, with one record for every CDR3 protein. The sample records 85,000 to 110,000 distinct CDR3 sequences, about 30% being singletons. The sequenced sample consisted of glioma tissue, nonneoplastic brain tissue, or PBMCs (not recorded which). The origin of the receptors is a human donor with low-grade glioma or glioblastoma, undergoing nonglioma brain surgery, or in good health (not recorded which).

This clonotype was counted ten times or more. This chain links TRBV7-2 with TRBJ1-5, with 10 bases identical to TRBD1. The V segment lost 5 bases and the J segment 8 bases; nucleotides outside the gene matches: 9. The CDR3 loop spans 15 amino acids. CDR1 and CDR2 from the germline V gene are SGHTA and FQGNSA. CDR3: CASSRGQGWAEPQHF. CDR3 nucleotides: TGTGCCAGCAGCCGGGGACAGGGGTGGGCCGAGCCCCAGCATTTT.

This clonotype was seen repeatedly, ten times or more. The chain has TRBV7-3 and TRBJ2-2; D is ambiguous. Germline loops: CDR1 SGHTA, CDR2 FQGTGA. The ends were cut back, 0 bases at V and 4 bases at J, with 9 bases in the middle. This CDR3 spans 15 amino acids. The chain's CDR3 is CASSLTVALTGELFF. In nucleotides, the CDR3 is TGTGCCAGCAGCTTAACGGTGGCGCTCACCGGGGAGCTGTTTTTT.

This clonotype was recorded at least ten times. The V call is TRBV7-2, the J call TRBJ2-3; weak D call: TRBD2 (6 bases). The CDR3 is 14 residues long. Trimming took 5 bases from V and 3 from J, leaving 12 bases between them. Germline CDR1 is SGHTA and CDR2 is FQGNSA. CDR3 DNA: TGTGCCAGCAGCCTGCTCGGGGGAACAGATACGCAGTATTTT. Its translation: CASSLLGGTDTQYF.

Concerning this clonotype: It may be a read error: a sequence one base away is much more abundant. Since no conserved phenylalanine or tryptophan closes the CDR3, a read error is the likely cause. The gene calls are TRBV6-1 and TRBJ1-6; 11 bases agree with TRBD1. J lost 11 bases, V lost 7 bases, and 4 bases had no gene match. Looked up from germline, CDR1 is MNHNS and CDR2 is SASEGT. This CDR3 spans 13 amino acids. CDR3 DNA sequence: TGTGCCAGCAAAGGACAGGGGGCAACACCCCTCCACCTT. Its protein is CASKGQGATPLHL.

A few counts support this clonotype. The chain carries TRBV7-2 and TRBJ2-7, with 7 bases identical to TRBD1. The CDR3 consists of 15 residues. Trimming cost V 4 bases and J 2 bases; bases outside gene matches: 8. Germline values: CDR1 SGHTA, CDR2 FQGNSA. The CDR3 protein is CASSSTGVGTYEQYF. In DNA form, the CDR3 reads TGTGCCAGCAGCTCTACAGGGGTGGGGACCTACGAGCAGTACTTC.

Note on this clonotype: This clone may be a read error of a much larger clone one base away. The CDR3 is CSARGQVAVNYEQYF. Written as DNA, the CDR3 is TGCAGTGCTAGAGGTCAGGTGGCAGTCAACTACGAGCAGTACTTC. The V and J genes are TRBV20-1 and TRBJ2-7; D unclear. Germline lookup yields CDR1 DFQATT and CDR2 SNEGSKA (reference sequence). CDR3 length equals 15 residues. V was trimmed by 1 base and J by 3 bases, leaving 16 bases between them.

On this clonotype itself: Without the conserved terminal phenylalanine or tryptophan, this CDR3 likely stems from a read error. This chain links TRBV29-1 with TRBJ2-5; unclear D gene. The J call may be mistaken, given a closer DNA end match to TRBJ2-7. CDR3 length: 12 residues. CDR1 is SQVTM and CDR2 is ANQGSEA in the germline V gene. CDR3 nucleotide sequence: TGCAGCGTTCTCGGGCAGACCTACGAGCAGTACCTC. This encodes CSVLGQTYEQYL.

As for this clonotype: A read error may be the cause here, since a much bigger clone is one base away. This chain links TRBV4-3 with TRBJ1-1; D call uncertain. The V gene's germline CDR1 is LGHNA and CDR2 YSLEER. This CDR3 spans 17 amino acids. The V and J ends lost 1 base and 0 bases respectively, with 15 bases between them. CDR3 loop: CASSQVPNWGMNTEAFF. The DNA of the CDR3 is TGCGCCAGCAGCCAAGTTCCTAATTGGGGAATGAACACTGAAGCTTTCTTT.

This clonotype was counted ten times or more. The CDR3 bases are TGTGCCAGCAGCTTTAGCGGGGGGGAGGGGAATGAGCAGTTCTTC. Protein: CASSFSGGEGNEQFF. The chain combines TRBV7-3 with TRBJ2-1; 11 bases agree with TRBD2. CDR3 length equals 15 residues. CDR1 and CDR2 (germline): SGHTA, FQGTGA. V lost 3 bases, J lost 7 bases, and 5 bases stayed unmatched.

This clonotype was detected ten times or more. The CDR3 here is CSAAGLAVLDTQYF. Written as DNA, the CDR3 is TGCAGTGCCGCGGGACTAGCCGTCTTGGATACGCAGTATTTT. The rearrangement links TRBV20-1 to TRBJ2-3; TRBD2 matches 9 bases. Germline lookup yields CDR1 DFQATT and CDR2 SNEGSKA (reference sequence). V dropped 6 bases and J dropped 6; count of bases not matched to a gene: 10. The CDR3 sequence is 14 residues long.

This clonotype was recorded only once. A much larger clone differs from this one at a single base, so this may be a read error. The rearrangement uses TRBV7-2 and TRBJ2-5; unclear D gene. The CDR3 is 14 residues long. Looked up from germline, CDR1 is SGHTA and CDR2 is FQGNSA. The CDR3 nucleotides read TGTGCCAGCAGCCGCGTGGTGCACCAAGAGACCCAGCACTTC. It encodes CASSRVVHQETQHF.

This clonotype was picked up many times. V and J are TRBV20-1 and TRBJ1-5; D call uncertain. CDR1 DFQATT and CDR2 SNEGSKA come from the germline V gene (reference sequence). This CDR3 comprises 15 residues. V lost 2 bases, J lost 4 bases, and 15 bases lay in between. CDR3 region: CSARQPGRSNQPQHF. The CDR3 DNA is TGCAGTGCTAGACAGCCAGGCCGGAGTAATCAGCCCCAGCATTTT.

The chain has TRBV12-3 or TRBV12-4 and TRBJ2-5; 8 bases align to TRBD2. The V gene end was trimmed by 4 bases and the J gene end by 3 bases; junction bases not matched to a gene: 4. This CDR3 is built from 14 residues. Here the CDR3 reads CASSSGAGEETQYF. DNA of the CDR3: TGTGCCAGCAGTTCGGGAGCGGGGGAAGAGACCCAGTACTTC.

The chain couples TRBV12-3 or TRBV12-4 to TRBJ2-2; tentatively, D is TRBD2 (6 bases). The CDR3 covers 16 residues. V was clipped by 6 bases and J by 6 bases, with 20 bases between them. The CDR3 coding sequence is TGTGCCAGCAGGCCTCCGGGGCCCTCGGGGGCCGGGGAGCTGTTTTTT. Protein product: CASRPPGPSGAGELFF.

In DNA form, the CDR3 reads TGTGCCAGCAGCTCTGACCATCGACAGGGGCAGTACTTC. Its protein is CASSSDHRQGQYF. This chain uses TRBV7-2 with TRBJ2-7, with TRBD1 identical over 7 bases. The germline gives CDR1 SGHTA, CDR2 FQGNSA. With 4 bases clipped from V and 9 bases from J, the junction kept 9 bases outside the gene matches. The CDR3 totals 13 residues.

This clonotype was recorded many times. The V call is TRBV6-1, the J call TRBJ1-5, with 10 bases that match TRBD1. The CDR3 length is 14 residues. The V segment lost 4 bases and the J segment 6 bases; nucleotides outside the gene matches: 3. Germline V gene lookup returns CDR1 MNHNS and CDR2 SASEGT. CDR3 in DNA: TGTGCCAGCAGTGCCGGGACAGGGGTTCAGCCCCAGCATTTT. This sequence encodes CASSAGTGVQPQHF.

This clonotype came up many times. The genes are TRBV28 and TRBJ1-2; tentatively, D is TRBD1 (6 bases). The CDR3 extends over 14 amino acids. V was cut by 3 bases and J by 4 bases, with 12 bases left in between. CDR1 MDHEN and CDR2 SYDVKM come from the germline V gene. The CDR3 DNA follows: TGTGCCAGCAGTTTGTCAGGGGAGGGCTATGGCTACACCTTC. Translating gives CASSLSGEGYGYTF.

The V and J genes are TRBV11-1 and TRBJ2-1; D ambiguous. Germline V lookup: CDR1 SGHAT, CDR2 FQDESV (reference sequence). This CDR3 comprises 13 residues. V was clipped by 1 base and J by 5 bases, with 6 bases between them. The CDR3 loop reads CASSLGPDNEQFF. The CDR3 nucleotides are TGTGCCAGCAGCTTAGGGCCGGACAATGAGCAGTTCTTC.

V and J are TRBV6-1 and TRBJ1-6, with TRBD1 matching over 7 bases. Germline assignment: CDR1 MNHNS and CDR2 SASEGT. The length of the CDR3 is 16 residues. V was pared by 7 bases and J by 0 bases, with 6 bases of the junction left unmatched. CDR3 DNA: TGTGCCAGCACCAGGACAGGTAGCTCCTATAATTCACCCCTCCACTTT. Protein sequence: CASTRTGSSYNSPLHF.

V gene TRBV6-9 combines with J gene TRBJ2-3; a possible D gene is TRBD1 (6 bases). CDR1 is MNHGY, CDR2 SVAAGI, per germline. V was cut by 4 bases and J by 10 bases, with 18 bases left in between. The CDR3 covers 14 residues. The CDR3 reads CASSFTGSTGAQYF. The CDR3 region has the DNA TGTGCCAGCAGTTTTACAGGGTCCACAGGTGCGCAGTATTTT.

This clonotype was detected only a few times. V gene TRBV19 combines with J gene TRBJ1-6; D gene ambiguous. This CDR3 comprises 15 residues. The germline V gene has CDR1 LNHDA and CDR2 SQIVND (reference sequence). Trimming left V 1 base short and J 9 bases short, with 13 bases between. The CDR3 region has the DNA TGTGCCAGTAGTATAGCCGGGATCCAAACTTCACCCCTCCACTTT. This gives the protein CASSIAGIQTSPLHF.

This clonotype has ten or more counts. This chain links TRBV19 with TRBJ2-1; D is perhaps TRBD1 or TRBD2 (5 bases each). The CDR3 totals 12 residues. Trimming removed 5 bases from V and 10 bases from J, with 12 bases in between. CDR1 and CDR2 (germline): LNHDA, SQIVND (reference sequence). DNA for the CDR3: TGTGCCAGTAGTCCAGCATGGGGGGAGCAGTTCTTC. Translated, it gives CASSPAWGEQFF. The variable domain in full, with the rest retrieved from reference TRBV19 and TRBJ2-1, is DGGITQSPKYLFRKEGQNVTLSCEQNLNHDAMYWYRQDPGQGLRLIYYSQIVNDFQKGDIAEGYSVSREKKESFPLTVTSAQKNPTAFYLCASSPAWGEQFFGPGTRLTVL.

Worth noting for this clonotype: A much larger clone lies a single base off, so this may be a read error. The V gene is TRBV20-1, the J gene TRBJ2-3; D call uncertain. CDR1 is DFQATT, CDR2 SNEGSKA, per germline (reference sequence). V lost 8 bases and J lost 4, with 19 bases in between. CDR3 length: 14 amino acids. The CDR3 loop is CSSSQKSSSDTQYF. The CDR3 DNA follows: TGCAGTTCATCTCAAAAAAGTTCATCAGATACGCAGTATTTT.

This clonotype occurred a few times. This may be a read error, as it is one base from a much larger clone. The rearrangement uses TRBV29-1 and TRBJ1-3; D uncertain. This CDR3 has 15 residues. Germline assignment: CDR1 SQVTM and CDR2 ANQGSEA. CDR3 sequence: CSVAPHGVSGDTIYF. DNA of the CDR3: TGCAGCGTTGCGCCTCATGGGGTCTCTGGAGACACCATATATTTT.

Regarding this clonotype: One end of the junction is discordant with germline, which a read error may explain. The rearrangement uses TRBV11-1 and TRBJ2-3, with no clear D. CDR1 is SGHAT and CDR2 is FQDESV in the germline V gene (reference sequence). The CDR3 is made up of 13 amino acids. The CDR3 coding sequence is TGTGCCGGCAGCCCACAGTGGGAAGATACGCAGTATTTT. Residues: CAGSPQWEDTQYF.

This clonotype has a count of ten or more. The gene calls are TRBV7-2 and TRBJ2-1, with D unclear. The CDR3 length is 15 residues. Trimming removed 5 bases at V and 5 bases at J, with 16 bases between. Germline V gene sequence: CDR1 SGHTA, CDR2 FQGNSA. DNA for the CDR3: TGTGCCAGCAGCCCACGGCCTAGAAGCGACAATGAGCAGTTCTTC. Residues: CASSPRPRSDNEQFF.

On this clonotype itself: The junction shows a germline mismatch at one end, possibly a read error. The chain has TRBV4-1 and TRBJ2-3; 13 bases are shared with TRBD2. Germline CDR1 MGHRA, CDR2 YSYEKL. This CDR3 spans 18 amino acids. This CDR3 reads CASSPDRLAGGRTDTQYF. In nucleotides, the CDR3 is TGTGCCAGCAGCCCCGACCGACTAGCGGGGGGACGTACAGATACGCAGTATTTT.